This T cell receptor (beta chain) was recovered during a study of blood T cells in healthy people across ages. This clonotype was observed a few times. Germline lookup yields CDR1 MNHEY and CDR2 SMNVEV (reference sequence). The V end was cut by 5 bases, the J end by 0 bases, with 20 bases between. This CDR3 contains 19 residues. A second PCR, run for roughly 7 to 12 cycles, used a sample-barcoded 5' primer plus a J-beta primer mix. TCRdb redid the calling of the 5' RACE reads with MiXCR, one entry per CDR3 protein. Of around 1.5 million distinct CDR3 sequences listed, approximately 32% were seen once; the top ten hold roughly 10%.

The V gene is TRBV27, the J gene TRBJ1-6; the D is unclear. Source material: blood. The receptor was isolated from a woman aged 25 to 39 in good health. As DNA, the CDR3 is TGTGCCAGCAGTCCATCAATGGACCGTGGAAGCTCCTATAATTCACCCCTCCACTTT. Amino acids: CASSPSMDRGSSYNSPLHF.